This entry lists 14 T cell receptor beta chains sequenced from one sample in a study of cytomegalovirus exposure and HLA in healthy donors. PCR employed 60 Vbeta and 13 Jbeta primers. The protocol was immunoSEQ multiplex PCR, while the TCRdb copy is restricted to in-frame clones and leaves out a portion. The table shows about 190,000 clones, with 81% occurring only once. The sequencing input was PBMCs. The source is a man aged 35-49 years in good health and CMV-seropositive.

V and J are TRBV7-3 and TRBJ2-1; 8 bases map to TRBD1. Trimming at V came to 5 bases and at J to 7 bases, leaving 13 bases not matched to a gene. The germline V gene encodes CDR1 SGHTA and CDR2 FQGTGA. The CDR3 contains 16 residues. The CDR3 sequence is CASSQGSGGPWNEQFF. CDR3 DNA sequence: TGTGCCAGCAGCCAAGGGTCAGGGGGCCCCTGGAATGAGCAGTTCTTC.

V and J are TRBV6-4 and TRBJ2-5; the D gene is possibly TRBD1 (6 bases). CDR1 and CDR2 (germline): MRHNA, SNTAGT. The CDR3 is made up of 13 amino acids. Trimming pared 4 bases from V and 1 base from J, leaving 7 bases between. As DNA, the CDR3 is TGTGCCAGCAGTGTGGGGGCCCAAGAGACCCAGTACTTC. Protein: CASSVGAQETQYF.

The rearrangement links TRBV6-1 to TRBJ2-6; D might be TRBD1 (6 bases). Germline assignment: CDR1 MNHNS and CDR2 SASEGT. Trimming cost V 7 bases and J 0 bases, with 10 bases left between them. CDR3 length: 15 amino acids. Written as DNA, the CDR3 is TGTGCCAGCATGAAGGGGGTCTCTGGGGCCAACGTCCTGACTTTC. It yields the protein CASMKGVSGANVLTF.

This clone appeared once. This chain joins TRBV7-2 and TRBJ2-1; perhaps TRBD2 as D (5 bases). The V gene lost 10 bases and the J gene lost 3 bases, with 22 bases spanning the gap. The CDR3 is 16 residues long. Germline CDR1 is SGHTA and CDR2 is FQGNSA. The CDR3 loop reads CATRQMTTSLYNEQFF. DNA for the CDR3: TGTGCCACCCGCCAGATGACTACCAGCCTCTACAATGAGCAGTTCTTC. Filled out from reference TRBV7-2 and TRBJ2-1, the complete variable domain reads GAGVSQSPSNKVTEKGKDVELRCDPISGHTALYWYRQSLGQGLEFLIYFQGNSAPDKSGLPSDRFSAERTGGSVSTLTIQRTQQEDSAVYLCATRQMTTSLYNEQFFGPGTRLTVL.

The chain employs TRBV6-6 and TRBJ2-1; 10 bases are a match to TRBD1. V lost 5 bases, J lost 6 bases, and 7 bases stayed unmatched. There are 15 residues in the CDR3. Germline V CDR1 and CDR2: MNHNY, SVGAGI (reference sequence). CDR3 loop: CASSTGTGVFNEQFF. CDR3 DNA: TGTGCCAGCAGTACCGGGACAGGGGTTTTCAATGAGCAGTTCTTC.

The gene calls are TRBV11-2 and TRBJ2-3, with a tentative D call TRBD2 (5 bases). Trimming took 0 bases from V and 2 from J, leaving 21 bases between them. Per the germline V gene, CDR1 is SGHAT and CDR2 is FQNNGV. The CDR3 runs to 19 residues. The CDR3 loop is CASSLDFGDRTYNTDTQYF. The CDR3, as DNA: TGTGCCAGCAGCTTAGATTTCGGGGATCGGACTTATAACACAGATACGCAGTATTTT. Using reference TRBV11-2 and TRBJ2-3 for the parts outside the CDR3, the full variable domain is EAGVAQSPRYKIIEKRQSVAFWCNPISGHATLYWYQQILGQGPKLLIQFQNNGVVDDSQLPKDRFSAERLKGVDSTLKIQPAKLEDSAVYLCASSLDFGDRTYNTDTQYFGPGTRLTVL.

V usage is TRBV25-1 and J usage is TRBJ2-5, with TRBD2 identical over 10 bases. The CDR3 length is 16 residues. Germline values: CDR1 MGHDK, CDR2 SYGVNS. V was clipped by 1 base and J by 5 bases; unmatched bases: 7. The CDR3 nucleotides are TGTGCCAGCAGTGAATCGGCTAGCGGGAGACGGGAGACCCAGTACTTC. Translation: CASSESASGRRETQYF.

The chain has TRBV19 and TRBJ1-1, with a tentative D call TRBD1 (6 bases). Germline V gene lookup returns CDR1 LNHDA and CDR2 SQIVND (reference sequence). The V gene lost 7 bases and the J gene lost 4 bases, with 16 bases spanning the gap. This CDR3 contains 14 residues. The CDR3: CASIAERGTTEAFF. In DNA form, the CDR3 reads TGTGCCAGTATTGCGGAGAGGGGGACCACTGAAGCTTTCTTT. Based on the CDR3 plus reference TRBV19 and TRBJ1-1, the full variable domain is DGGITQSPKYLFRKEGQNVTLSCEQNLNHDAMYWYRQDPGQGLRLIYYSQIVNDFQKGDIAEGYSVSREKKESFPLTVTSAQKNPTAFYLCASIAERGTTEAFFGQGTRLTVV.

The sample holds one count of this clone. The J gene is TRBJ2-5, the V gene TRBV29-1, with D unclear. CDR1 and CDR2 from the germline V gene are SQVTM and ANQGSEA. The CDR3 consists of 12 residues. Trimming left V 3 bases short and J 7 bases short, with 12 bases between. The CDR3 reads CSVEYGLGTQYF. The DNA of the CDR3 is TGCAGCGTTGAGTACGGTCTCGGGACCCAGTACTTC.

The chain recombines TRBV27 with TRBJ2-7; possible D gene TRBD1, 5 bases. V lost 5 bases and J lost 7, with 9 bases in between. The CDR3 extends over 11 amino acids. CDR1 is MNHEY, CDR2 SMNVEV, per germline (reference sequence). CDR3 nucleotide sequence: TGTGCCAGCAGTAGGGGAAATGAGCAGTACTTC. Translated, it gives CASSRGNEQYF.

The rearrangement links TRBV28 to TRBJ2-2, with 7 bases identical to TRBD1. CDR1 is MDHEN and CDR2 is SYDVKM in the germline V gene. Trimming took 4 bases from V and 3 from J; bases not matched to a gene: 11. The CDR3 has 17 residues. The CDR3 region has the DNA TGTGCCAGCAGTTCTCCCCACAGGGGTCAGGACACCGGGGAGCTGTTTTTT. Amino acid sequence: CASSSPHRGQDTGELFF.

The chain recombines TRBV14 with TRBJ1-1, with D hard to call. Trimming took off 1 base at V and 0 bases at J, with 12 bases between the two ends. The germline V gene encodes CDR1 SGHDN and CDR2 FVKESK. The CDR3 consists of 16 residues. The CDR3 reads CASSQVKGSLNTEAFF. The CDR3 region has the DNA TGTGCCAGCAGCCAAGTGAAAGGGAGCTTGAACACTGAAGCTTTCTTT.

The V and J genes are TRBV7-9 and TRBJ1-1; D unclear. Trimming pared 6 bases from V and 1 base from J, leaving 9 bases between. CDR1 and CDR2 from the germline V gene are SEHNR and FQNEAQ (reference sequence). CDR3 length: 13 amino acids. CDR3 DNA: TGTGCCAGCAGACTAACCAGGAACACTGAAGCTTTCTTT. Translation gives CASRLTRNTEAFF. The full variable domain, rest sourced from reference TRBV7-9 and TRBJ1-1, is DTGVSQNPRHKITKRGQNVTFRCDPISEHNRLYWYRQTLGQGPEFLTYFQNEAQLEKSRLLSDRFSAERPKGSFSTLEIQRTEQGDSAMYLCASRLTRNTEAFFGQGTRLTVV.

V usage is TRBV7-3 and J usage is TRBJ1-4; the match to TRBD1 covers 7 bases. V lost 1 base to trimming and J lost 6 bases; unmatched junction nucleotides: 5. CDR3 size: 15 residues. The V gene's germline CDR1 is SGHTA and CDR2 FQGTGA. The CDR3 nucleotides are TGTGCCAGCAGCTTAAGCGCAGGGGGGTATGAAAAACTGTTTTTT. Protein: CASSLSAGGYEKLFF. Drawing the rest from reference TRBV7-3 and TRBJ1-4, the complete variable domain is GAGVSQTPSNKVTEKGKYVELRCDPISGHTALYWYRQSLGQGPEFLIYFQGTGAADDSGLPNDRFFAVRPEGSVSTLKIQRTERGDSAVYLCASSLSAGGYEKLFFGSGTQLSVL.